A single sample is the source of the 18 T cell receptor beta chains below, sequenced in a study of blood T cell repertoires in COVID-19. This table comes from immunoSEQ multiplex PCR, and its TCRdb copy is limited to in-frame clones, with some not included. The table includes 180,000 or so clones, 85% detected once. The sample consisted of peripheral blood. The receptors derive from a woman aged 60-70 years with acute or convalescent COVID-19.

The chain has TRBV5-1 and TRBJ2-2; D perhaps matches TRBD1 (8 bases). V was trimmed by 0 bases and J by 4 bases, leaving 19 bases between them. Germline CDR1 reads SGHRS; CDR2 reads YFSETQ. This CDR3 has 18 amino acids. Here the CDR3 DNA reads TGCGCCAGCAGCTTGGCTGACAGGGGAGGGCAGAGCACCGGGGAGCTGTTTTTT. Translation gives CASSLADRGGQSTGELFF.

This chain connects TRBV5-1 to TRBJ2-2; 10 bases map to TRBD1. The CDR3 is 16 amino acids. The germline CDR1 and CDR2 sequences are SGHRS and YFSETQ. V lost 3 bases to trimming and J lost 4 bases; unmatched junction nucleotides: 6. The CDR3 DNA follows: TGCGCCAGCAGCTCCGGGACAGGGGACCGCACCGGGGAGCTGTTTTTT. It yields the protein CASSSGTGDRTGELFF.

This chain joins TRBV4-1 and TRBJ2-1; TRBD2 aligns across 13 bases. The trim removed 3 bases at V and 4 bases at J, leaving 9 bases unmatched. The germline CDR1 and CDR2 sequences are MGHRA and YSYEKL. The CDR3 has 18 amino acids. Here the CDR3 reads CASSQLAAGLAGYNEQFF. CDR3 coding DNA: TGCGCCAGCAGCCAGCTAGCCGCGGGACTAGCGGGGTACAATGAGCAGTTCTTC.

This chain connects TRBV19 to TRBJ1-5; 10 nucleotides match TRBD1. V trimming: 5 bases; J trimming: 1 base; junction bases outside the gene matches: 2. The V gene's germline CDR1 is LNHDA and CDR2 SQIVND (reference sequence). This CDR3 comprises 15 residues. CDR3 sequence: CASSRQGASNQPQHF. CDR3 nucleotide sequence: TGTGCCAGTAGTCGACAGGGGGCGAGCAATCAGCCCCAGCATTTT.

The V call is TRBV6-2 or TRBV6-3, the J call TRBJ1-3; the match to TRBD1 covers 7 bases. The CDR3 contains 16 residues. CDR1 and CDR2 (germline): MNHEY, SVGEGT. J gave up 0 bases and V 4 bases, and 6 bases lay outside the gene matches. CDR3 sequence (DNA): TGTGCCAGCAGTTGGGGACAGCCGATCTCTGGAAACACCATATATTTT. Its translation: CASSWGQPISGNTIYF.

The chain carries TRBV9 and TRBJ1-1, with 9 bases that match TRBD1. This CDR3 region has 17 residues. Per the germline V gene, CDR1 is SGDLS and CDR2 is YYNGEE. The V and J ends lost 4 bases and 8 bases, in that order; junction bases with no gene match: 18. CDR3 nucleotide sequence: TGTGCCAGCAGCACCCGTCCCGGGACAGGGACGGGGGGGGAAGCTTTCTTT. Its translation: CASSTRPGTGTGGEAFF.

On this clone itself: This sample includes further DNA sequences coding for the same CDR3. This rearrangement joins TRBV7-2 to TRBJ2-2; D ambiguous. The germline gives CDR1 SGHTA, CDR2 FQGNSA. Deletions cut 1 base from V and 2 bases from J, with 5 bases between. The CDR3 contains 14 residues. CDR3 bases: TGTGCCAGCAGCTTAGATGGCAACACCGGGGAGCTGTTTTTT. It codes for CASSLDGNTGELFF.

This clone was recorded a few times. This sequence joins TRBV29-1 and TRBJ1-1; no firm D call. Germline V gives CDR1 SQVTM, CDR2 ANQGSEA. The CDR3 length is 13 residues. V was trimmed by 7 bases and J by 2 bases, leaving 14 bases between them. The CDR3 DNA reads TGCAGCGGTGCGACCGGGGAAAACACTGAAGCTTTCTTT. This sequence encodes CSGATGENTEAFF. Full variable domain (remainder filled in from reference TRBV29-1 and TRBJ1-1): SAVISQKPSRDICQRGTSLTIQCQVDSQVTMMFWYRQQPGQSLTLIATANQGSEATYESGFVIDKFPISRPNLTFSTLTVSNMSPEDSSIYLCSGATGENTEAFFGQGTRLTVV.

The chain employs TRBV28 and TRBJ1-1; 7 bases map to TRBD1. Germline V gives CDR1 MDHEN, CDR2 SYDVKM. There are 13 residues in the CDR3. Losses at the gene ends were 7 bases for V and 4 bases for J; bases not matched to a gene: 6. CDR3 protein: CASKNQGGTEAFF. CDR3 nucleotides: TGTGCCAGCAAGAACCAGGGGGGCACTGAAGCTTTCTTT.

V gene TRBV19 combines with J gene TRBJ1-2; 9 nucleotides align to TRBD1. J was trimmed by 3 bases and V by 5 bases; bases with no gene match: 10. Germline assignment: CDR1 LNHDA and CDR2 SQIVND (reference sequence). This CDR3 contains 16 residues. CDR3 amino acids: CASSPSGDRGDYGYTF. As DNA, the CDR3 is TGTGCCAGTAGTCCGAGCGGAGACAGGGGGGACTATGGCTACACCTTC.

The rearrangement joins TRBV5-1 to TRBJ2-3, with D perhaps TRBD1 (6 bases). Between the trimmed V and J ends, which lost 9 bases and 0 bases, there was a span of 11 bases. CDR3 size: 13 residues. The germline V gene encodes CDR1 SGHRS and CDR2 YFSETQ. The CDR3 coding sequence is TGCGCCACCGCGACAGGTAGCACAGATACGCAGTATTTT. Translating gives CATATGSTDTQYF.

The chain couples TRBV7-2 to TRBJ2-5; D may be TRBD2 (6 bases). The ends were cut back, 3 bases at V and 4 bases at J, with 9 bases in the middle. There are 13 residues in the CDR3. Germline V gene data show CDR1 as SGHTA and CDR2 as FQGNSA. The CDR3 is CASSLGLLETQYF. The CDR3 nucleotides read TGTGCCAGCAGCTTGGGACTTCTAGAGACCCAGTACTTC.

This clone was seen just once. This chain joins TRBV28 and TRBJ1-5, with a weak D call TRBD1 (6 bases). The CDR3 has 15 amino acids. Per germline, CDR1 MDHEN and CDR2 SYDVKM. V was pared by 6 bases and J by 0 bases, with 12 bases between. Here the CDR3 DNA reads TGTGCCAGCAGACCGGACAGATATAGCAATCAGCCCCAGCATTTT. Its translation is CASRPDRYSNQPQHF.

Only one count was recorded for this clone. This sequence joins TRBV27 and TRBJ2-1, with TRBD2 matching 12 bases. Per germline, CDR1 MNHEY and CDR2 SMNVEV (reference sequence). The CDR3 is 15 residues long. The junction had 6 bases not matched to a gene; V was cut back by 5 bases and J by 7 bases. The CDR3 sequence is CASSPRLAGANEQFF. CDR3 sequence (DNA): TGTGCCAGCAGTCCGCGACTAGCGGGAGCGAATGAGCAGTTCTTC.

This sequence joins TRBV9 and TRBJ1-4, with 8 bases fitting TRBD1. The length of the CDR3 is 16 residues. V shed 3 bases, J shed 7 bases, and the junction held 11 bases outside the gene matches. Germline loops: CDR1 SGDLS, CDR2 YYNGEE. The CDR3 bases are TGTGCCAGCAGCGCGTCACCCTCCGGGACAGGTGAAAAACTGTTTTTT. Protein: CASSASPSGTGEKLFF.

DNA of the CDR3: TGTGCCAGCAGCATTACTAGATGGAAGCAGTTCTTC. As protein: CASSITRWKQFF. The V gene is TRBV7-9, the J gene TRBJ2-1, with D perhaps matching TRBD2 (5 bases). Trimming cost V 5 bases and J 11 bases, with 13 bases left between them. From germline, CDR1 is SEHNR and CDR2 FQNEAQ (reference sequence). The CDR3 consists of 12 residues.

The V call is TRBV20-1, the J call TRBJ2-3; the match to TRBD2 covers 10 bases. Germline CDR1 DFQATT, CDR2 SNEGSKA (reference sequence). V trimming: 3 bases; J trimming: 6 bases; junction bases outside the gene matches: 6. This CDR3 has 14 residues. The CDR3 DNA reads as TGCAGTGCTAGTAAGGGACTAGCGTCTGATACGCAGTATTTT. It encodes CSASKGLASDTQYF.

This chain joins TRBV6-5 and TRBJ1-3; 8 bases fit TRBD1. Germline V gives CDR1 MNHEY, CDR2 SVGAGI. The CDR3 covers 15 residues. V gave up 5 bases and J gave up 4 bases; unmatched junction bases: 7. CDR3: CASSQNRGGGNTIYF. The CDR3 region has the DNA TGTGCCAGCAGTCAAAACAGGGGGGGCGGAAACACCATATATTTT.